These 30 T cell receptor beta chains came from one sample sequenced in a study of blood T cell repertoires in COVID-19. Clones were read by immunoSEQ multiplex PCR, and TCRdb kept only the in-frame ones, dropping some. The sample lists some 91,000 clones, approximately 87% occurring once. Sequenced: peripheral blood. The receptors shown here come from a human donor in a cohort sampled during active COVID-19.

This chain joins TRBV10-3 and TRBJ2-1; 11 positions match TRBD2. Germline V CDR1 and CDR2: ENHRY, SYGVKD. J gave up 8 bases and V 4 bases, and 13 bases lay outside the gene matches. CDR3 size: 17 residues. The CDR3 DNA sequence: TGTGCCATCAGTGCAACTTGGGCTAGCGGGAGGAACGATGAGCAGTTCTTC. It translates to CAISATWASGRNDEQFF.

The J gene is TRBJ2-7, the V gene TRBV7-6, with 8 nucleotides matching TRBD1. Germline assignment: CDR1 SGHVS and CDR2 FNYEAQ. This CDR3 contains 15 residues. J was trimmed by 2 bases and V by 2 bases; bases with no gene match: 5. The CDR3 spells CASSLNSGGPYEQYF. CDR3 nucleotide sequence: TGTGCCAGCAGCTTAAATTCAGGGGGCCCCTACGAGCAGTACTTC.

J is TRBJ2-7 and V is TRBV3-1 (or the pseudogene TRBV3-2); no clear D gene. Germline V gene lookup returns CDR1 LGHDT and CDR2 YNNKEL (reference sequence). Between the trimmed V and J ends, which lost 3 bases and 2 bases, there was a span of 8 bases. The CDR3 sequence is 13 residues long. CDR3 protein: CASSHAGAYEQYF. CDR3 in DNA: TGTGCCAGCAGCCATGCCGGTGCCTACGAGCAGTACTTC.

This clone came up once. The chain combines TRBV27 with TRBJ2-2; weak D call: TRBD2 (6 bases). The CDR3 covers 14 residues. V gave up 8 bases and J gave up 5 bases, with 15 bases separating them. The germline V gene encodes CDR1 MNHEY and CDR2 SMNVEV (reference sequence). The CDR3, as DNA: TGTGCCAGCTCCTGGTCGGGAGTAACCGGGGAGCTGTTTTTT. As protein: CASSWSGVTGELFF.

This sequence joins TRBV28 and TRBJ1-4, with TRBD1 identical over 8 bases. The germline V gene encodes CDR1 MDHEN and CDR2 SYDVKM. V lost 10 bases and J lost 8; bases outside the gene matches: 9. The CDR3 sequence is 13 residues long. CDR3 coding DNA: TGTGCCACCAGGACAGGGCCGGGAGAAAAACTGTTTTTT. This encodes CATRTGPGEKLFF.

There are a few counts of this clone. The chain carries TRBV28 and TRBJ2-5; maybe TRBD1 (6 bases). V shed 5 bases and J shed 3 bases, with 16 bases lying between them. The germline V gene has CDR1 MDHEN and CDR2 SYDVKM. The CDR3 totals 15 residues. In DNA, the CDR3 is TGTGCCAGCAGTGGATCAGGGGCCTTAGAAGAGACCCAGTACTTC. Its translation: CASSGSGALEETQYF.

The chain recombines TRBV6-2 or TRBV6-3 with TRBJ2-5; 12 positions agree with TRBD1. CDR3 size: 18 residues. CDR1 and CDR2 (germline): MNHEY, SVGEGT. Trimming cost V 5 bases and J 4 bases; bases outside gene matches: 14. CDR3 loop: CASSPTWDRGRLGETQYF. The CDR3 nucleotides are TGTGCCAGCAGTCCGACTTGGGACAGGGGGCGGTTAGGAGAGACCCAGTACTTC.

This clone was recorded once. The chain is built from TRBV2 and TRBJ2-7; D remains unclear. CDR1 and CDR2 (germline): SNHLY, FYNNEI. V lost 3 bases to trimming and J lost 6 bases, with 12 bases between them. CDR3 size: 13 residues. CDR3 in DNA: TGTGCCAGCAGTGACACGGGTTTGGGCGAGCAGTACTTC. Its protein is CASSDTGLGEQYF.

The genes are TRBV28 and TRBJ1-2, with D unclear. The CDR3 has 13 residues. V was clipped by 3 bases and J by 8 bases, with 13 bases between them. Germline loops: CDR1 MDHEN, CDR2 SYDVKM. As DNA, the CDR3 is TGTGCCAGCAGTTTTCGAGCCCCGTCCGGCTACACCTTC. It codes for CASSFRAPSGYTF.

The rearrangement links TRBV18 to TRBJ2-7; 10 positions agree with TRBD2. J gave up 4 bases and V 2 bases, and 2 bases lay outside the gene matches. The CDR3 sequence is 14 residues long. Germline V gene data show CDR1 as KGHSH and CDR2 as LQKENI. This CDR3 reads CASSPASGSYEQYF. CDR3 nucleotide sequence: TGTGCCAGCTCACCAGCTAGCGGGAGTTACGAGCAGTACTTC.

The CDR3 sequence: CASDGRSGVYNEQFF. CDR3 nucleotides: TGTGCCAGCGATGGGCGGTCGGGAGTGTACAATGAGCAGTTCTTC. This sequence joins TRBV28 and TRBJ2-1; weak D call: TRBD2 (6 bases). CDR3 size: 15 residues. V gave up 8 bases and J gave up 4 bases, with 18 bases separating them. Germline V lookup: CDR1 MDHEN, CDR2 SYDVKM.

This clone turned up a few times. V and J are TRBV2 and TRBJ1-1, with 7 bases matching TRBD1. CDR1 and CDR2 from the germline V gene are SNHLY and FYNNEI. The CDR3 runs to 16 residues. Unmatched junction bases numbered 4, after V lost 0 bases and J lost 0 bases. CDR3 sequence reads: CASSEARGMVNTEAFF. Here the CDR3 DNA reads TGTGCCAGCAGTGAAGCCAGGGGGATGGTGAACACTGAAGCTTTCTTT.

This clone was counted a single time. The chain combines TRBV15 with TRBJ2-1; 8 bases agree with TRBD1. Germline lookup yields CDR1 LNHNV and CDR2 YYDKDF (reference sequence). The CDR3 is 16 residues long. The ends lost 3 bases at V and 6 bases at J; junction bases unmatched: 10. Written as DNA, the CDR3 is TGTGCCACCAGCAGGGGGTTCGGGACAGGCACCAATGAGCAGTTCTTC. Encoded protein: CATSRGFGTGTNEQFF. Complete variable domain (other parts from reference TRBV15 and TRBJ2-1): DAMVIQNPRYQVTQFGKPVTLSCSQTLNHNVMYWYQQKSSQAPKLLFHYYDKDFNNEADTPDNFQSRRPNTSFCFLDIRSPGLGDTAMYLCATSRGFGTGTNEQFFGPGTRLTVL.

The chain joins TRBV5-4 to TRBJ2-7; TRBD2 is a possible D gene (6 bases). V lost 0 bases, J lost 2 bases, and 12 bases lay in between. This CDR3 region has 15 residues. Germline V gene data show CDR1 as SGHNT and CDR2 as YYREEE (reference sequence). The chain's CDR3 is CASSLEPGLTYEQYF. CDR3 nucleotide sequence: TGTGCCAGCAGCTTGGAGCCGGGACTGACCTACGAGCAGTACTTC. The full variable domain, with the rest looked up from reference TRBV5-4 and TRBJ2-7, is ETGVTQSPTHLIKTRGQQVTLRCSSQSGHNTVSWYQQALGQGPQFIFQYYREEENGRGNFPPRFSGLQFPNYSSELNVNALELDDSALYLCASSLEPGLTYEQYFGPGTRLTVT.

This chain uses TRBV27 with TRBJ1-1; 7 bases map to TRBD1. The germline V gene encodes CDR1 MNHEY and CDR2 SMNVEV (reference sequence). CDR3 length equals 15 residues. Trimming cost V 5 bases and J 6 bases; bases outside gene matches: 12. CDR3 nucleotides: TGTGCCAGCAGTCTCCGACAGGGTCGCGACCCTGAAGCTTTCTTT. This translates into CASSLRQGRDPEAFF.

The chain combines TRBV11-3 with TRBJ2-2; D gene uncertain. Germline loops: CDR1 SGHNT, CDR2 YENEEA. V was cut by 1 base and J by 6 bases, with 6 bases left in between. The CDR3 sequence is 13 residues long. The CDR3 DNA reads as TGTGCCAGCAGCTTAGTACAGTCCGGGGAGCTGTTTTTT. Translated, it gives CASSLVQSGELFF. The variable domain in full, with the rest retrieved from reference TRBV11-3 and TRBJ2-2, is EAGVVQSPRYKIIEKKQPVAFWCNPISGHNTLYWYLQNLGQGPELLIRYENEEAVDDSQLPKDRFSAERLKGVDSTLKIQPAELGDSAVYLCASSLVQSGELFFGEGSRLTVL.

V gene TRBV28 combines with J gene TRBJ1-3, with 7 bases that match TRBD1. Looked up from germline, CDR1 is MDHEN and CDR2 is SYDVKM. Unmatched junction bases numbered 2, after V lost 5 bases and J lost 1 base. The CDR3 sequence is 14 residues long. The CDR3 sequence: CASSPGGSGNTIYF. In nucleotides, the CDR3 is TGTGCCAGCAGTCCAGGGGGATCTGGAAACACCATATATTTT. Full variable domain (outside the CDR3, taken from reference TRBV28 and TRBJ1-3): DVKVTQSSRYLVKRTGEKVFLECVQDMDHENMFWYRQDPGLGLRLIYFSYDVKMKEKGDIPEGYSVSREKKERFSLILESASTNQTSMYLCASSPGGSGNTIYFGEGSWLTVV.

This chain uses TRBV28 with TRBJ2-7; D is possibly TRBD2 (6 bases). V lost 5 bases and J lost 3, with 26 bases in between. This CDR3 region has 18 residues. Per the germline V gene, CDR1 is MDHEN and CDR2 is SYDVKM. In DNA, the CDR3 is TGTGCCAGCAGTCCCTCTCCGGGGTTGGGCGGGGTCGGCTACGAGCAGTACTTC. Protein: CASSPSPGLGGVGYEQYF.

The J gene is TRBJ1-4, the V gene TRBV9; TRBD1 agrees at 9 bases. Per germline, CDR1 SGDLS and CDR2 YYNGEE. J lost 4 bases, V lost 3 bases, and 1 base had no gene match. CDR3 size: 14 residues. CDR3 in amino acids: CASSGTGDNEKLFF. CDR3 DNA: TGTGCCAGCAGCGGGACAGGGGATAATGAAAAACTGTTTTTT.

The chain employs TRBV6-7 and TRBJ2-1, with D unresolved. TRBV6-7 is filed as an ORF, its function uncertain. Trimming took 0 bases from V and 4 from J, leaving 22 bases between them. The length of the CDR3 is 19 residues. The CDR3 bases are TGTGCCAGCAGTTACTCGAAAAGGCAGGCCGCCAACCTATACAATGAGCAGTTCTTC. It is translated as CASSYSKRQAANLYNEQFF.

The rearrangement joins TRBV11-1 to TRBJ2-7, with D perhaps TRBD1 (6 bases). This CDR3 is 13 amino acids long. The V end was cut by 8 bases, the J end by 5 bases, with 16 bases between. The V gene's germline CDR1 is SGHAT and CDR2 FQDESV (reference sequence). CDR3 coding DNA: TGTGCCAGCGGAATGGACAGATCGGACGAGCAGTACTTC. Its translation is CASGMDRSDEQYF.

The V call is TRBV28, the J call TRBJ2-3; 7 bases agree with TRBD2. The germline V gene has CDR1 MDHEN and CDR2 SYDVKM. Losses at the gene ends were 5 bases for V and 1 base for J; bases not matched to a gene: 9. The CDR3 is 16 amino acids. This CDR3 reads CASSGEAGRGTDTQYF. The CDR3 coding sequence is TGTGCCAGCAGTGGGGAAGCGGGGAGGGGCACAGATACGCAGTATTTT.

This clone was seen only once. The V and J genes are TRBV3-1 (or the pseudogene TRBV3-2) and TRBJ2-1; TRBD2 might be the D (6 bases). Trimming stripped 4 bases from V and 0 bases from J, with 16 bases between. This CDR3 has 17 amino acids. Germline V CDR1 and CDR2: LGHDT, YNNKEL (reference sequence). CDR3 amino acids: CASSRRDSGRSYNEQFF. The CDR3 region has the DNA TGTGCCAGCAGCCGCCGGGACTCCGGACGCTCCTACAATGAGCAGTTCTTC.

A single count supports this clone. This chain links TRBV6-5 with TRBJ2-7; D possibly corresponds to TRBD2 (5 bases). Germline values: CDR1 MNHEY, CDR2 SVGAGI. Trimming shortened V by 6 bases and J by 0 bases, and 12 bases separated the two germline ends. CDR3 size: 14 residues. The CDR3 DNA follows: TGTGCCAGCAGCCGGCGGGCCGGCTCCTACGAGCAGTACTTC. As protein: CASSRRAGSYEQYF.

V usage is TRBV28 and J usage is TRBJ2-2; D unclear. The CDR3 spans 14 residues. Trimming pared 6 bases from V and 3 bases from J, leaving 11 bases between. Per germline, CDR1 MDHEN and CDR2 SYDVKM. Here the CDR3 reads CASRVPRDTGELFF. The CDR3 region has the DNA TGTGCCAGCAGGGTACCCCGAGACACCGGGGAGCTGTTTTTT.

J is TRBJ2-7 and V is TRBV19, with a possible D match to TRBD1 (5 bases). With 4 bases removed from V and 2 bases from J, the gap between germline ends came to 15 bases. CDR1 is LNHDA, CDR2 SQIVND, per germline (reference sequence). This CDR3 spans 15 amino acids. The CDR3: CASSTRLDSTYEQYF. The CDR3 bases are TGTGCCAGTAGTACCCGTCTAGACAGCACCTACGAGCAGTACTTC.

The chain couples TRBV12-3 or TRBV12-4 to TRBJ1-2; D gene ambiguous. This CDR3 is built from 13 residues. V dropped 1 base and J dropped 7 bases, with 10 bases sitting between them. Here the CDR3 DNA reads TGTGCCAGCAGTTTAGGACTGTTTGGTGGCTACACCTTC. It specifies CASSLGLFGGYTF.

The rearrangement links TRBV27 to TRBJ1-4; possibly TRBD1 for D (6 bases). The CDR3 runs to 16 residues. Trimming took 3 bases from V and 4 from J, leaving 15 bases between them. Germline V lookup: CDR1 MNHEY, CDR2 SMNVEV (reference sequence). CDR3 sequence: CASSFLAGQSNEKLFF. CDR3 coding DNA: TGTGCCAGCAGTTTTCTTGCCGGACAGAGTAATGAAAAACTGTTTTTT.

The CDR3 DNA reads as TGTGCCAGCAGTTTATATCGGGGGATGAACACTGAAGCTTTCTTT. It specifies CASSLYRGMNTEAFF. This chain joins TRBV28 and TRBJ1-1; TRBD1 is a possible D gene (5 bases). The V end was cut by 1 base, the J end by 0 bases, with 9 bases between. Germline V gene lookup returns CDR1 MDHEN and CDR2 SYDVKM. This CDR3 contains 15 residues.

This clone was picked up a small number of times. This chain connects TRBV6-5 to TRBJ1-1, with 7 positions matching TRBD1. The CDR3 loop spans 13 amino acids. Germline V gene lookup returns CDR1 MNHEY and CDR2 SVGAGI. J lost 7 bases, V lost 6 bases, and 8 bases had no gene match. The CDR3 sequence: CASSTNRGLEAFF. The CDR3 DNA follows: TGTGCCAGCAGCACCAACAGGGGCCTTGAAGCTTTCTTT.